The entry below gives a single T cell receptor (beta chain) sequence along with its context. Profiled with immunoSEQ multiplex PCR; TCRdb holds only in-frame clones, not every one. Found here are some 170,000 clones, around 94% of them singletons; the top ten hold less than 15%. This sample was taken from a study of control samples from healthy donors and cancer patients. Germline loops: CDR1 SNHLY, CDR2 FYNNEI. The CDR3 loop spans 13 amino acids. With 7 bases removed from V and 7 bases from J, the gap between germline ends came to 11 bases. This chain uses TRBV2 with TRBJ1-6; no clear D. This sequence originates from a man aged 55-75 years with colorectal cancer. Material for sequencing was PBMCs. CDR3 amino acids: CASTSGRNSPLHF. CDR3 nucleotide sequence: TGTGCCAGCACCTCGGGCAGAAATTCACCCCTCCACTTT.